Below, 8 T cell receptor beta chains from the same sample are listed, as sequenced in a study of vaccination and CD4 T cells after COVID-19. Scientists ran DNA taken from cultured CD4+ T cells through the Oncomine TCR Beta short-read assay for sequencing. MiXCR was run by TCRdb on the PCR reads, yielding one entry per CDR3 protein. This sample has around 15,000 distinct CDR3 sequences; 61% occur once, and the top ten carry about 10%. No antigen has been identified for these receptors. Treatment described: approximately 11-day PBMC culture with coronavirus spike peptide pools or control peptides (ViraFEST assay). The sequenced material came from CD4+ T cells from blood, cultured in vitro. The source of these receptors is a human donor who had recovered from COVID-19.

This clonotype was detected once. The J gene is TRBJ2-7, the V gene TRBV7-9, with D maybe TRBD2 (5 bases). The CDR3 sequence is 12 residues long. Trimming removed 5 bases at V and 3 bases at J, with 8 bases between. The germline CDR1 and CDR2 sequences are SEHNR and FQNEAQ (reference sequence). CDR3 sequence reads: CASSRDYYEQYF. CDR3 nucleotides: TGTGCCAGCAGCCGCGACTACTACGAGCAGTACTTC. Variable domain in full (rest from reference TRBV7-9 and TRBJ2-7): DTGVSQNPRHKITKRGQNVTFRCDPISEHNRLYWYRQTLGQGPEFLTYFQNEAQLEKSRLLSDRFSAERPKGSFSTLEIQRTEQGDSAMYLCASSRDYYEQYFGPGTRLTVT.

This sequence joins TRBV9 and TRBJ2-5, with TRBD2 identical over 7 bases. The CDR3 length is 14 residues. CDR1 SGDLS and CDR2 YYNGEE come from the germline V gene. The V segment lost 3 bases and the J segment 4 bases; nucleotides outside the gene matches: 6. DNA for the CDR3: TGTGCCAGCAGCGGACGACTAGCCCCAGAGACCCAGTACTTC. This translates into CASSGRLAPETQYF.

V and J are TRBV10-3 and TRBJ1-1; 8 bases map to TRBD1. Looked up from germline, CDR1 is ENHRY and CDR2 is SYGVKD. After removal of 10 bases from V and 4 bases from J, the junction contained 14 bases not matched to a gene. The CDR3 sequence is 15 residues long. As DNA, the CDR3 is TGTGCCACCACTAAACAGGGGGAAGGGAGCACTGAAGCTTTCTTT. Amino acid sequence: CATTKQGEGSTEAFF.

The sample holds one count of this clonotype. V usage is TRBV24-1 and J usage is TRBJ2-7; 11 nucleotides line up with TRBD1. V shed 2 bases and J 3 bases; nucleotides not matched to a gene: 8. The CDR3 covers 17 residues. Looked up from germline, CDR1 is KGHDR and CDR2 is SFDVKD. The CDR3, as DNA: TGTGCCACCAGTGATTCCCCGGGACAGGGGGTGGTCTACGAGCAGTACTTC. This sequence encodes CATSDSPGQGVVYEQYF.

The chain joins TRBV5-3 to TRBJ2-7; no clear D gene. TRBV5-3 is labeled an ORF, and its function is uncertain. Trimming pared 8 bases from V and 6 bases from J, leaving 27 bases between. The CDR3 is 16 amino acids. CDR3 region: CASSQVGASRSREQYF. The CDR3, as DNA: TGTGCCAGCAGCCAAGTAGGCGCGAGCAGGTCCCGCGAGCAGTACTTC.

This clonotype was observed once. The gene calls are TRBV2 and TRBJ1-1; D is undetermined. This CDR3 comprises 14 residues. The V end was cut by 7 bases, the J end by 6 bases, with 18 bases between. The germline CDR1 and CDR2 sequences are SNHLY and FYNNEI. CDR3 residues: CASKENGMGAEAFF. CDR3 bases: TGTGCCAGCAAAGAGAACGGGATGGGTGCTGAAGCTTTCTTT.

This clonotype was detected a few times. The rearrangement joins TRBV5-4 to TRBJ2-7, with D perhaps matching TRBD2 (6 bases). Germline CDR1 is SGHNT and CDR2 is YYREEE (reference sequence). The CDR3 has 13 residues. With 2 bases removed from V and 3 bases from J, the gap between germline ends came to 9 bases. As DNA, the CDR3 is TGTGCCAGCAGCTTTGGTAGCGGCTACGAGCAGTACTTC. Its protein is CASSFGSGYEQYF.

This chain joins TRBV10-1 and TRBJ2-3; 10 bases match TRBD2. CDR3 length: 16 residues. Germline trimming cut 0 bases from V and 7 bases from J; bases unmatched to any gene: 7. Per germline, CDR1 WNHNN and CDR2 SYGVQD (reference sequence). For the CDR3, the DNA is TGCGCCAGCAGTGAGTCGTCTAGCGGGAGTTTTAATACGCAGTATTTT. Translated, it gives CASSESSSGSFNTQYF.